The 30 T cell receptor beta chains below all came from one sample that was sequenced in a study of blood T cell repertoires in COVID-19 (dated by TCRdb to 2019 to 2021). Library creation used the immunoSEQ multiplex PCR assay. Here the immuneACCESS table is served through TCRdb, limited to in-frame sequences with V and J called. Missing clones are a known gap in these copies; in checked studies unresolved V genes cover under half, and the rest lacks a known reason. This sample is represented by 150,000 or so clones; roughly 80% of them were singletons. The ten largest clones represent about 8% of the sample. Specimen: PBMCs or T cells enriched from blood (not recorded which). The receptors stem from a woman aged 45-65 years who had recovered from COVID-19.

For the CDR3, the DNA is TGCAGCGCCGCCCTAGGAGGGGACGAGACCCAGTACTTC. It codes for CSAALGGDETQYF. The rearrangement uses TRBV29-1 and TRBJ2-5, with D tentatively TRBD2 (6 bases). The CDR3 is 13 residues long. With 7 bases removed from V and 5 bases from J, the gap between germline ends came to 17 bases. The germline V gene has CDR1 SQVTM and CDR2 ANQGSEA.

V gene TRBV29-1 combines with J gene TRBJ2-3; weak D call: TRBD1 (8 bases). The CDR3 covers 15 residues. Trimming stripped 7 bases from V and 6 bases from J, with 23 bases between. CDR1 is SQVTM and CDR2 is ANQGSEA in the germline V gene. In DNA form, the CDR3 reads TGCAGCGCCCGAGGACAGGGAGGGTCTTCTGATACGCAGTATTTT. Its translation is CSARGQGGSSDTQYF.

The chain uses TRBV5-1 and TRBJ2-7; 9 bases line up with TRBD1. After removal of 9 bases from V and 5 bases from J, the junction contained 9 bases not matched to a gene. The CDR3 spans 13 residues. Germline CDR1 SGHRS, CDR2 YFSETQ. The CDR3 loop is CATKTGGGDEQYF. The CDR3 DNA is TGCGCCACCAAGACAGGGGGAGGAGACGAGCAGTACTTC.

The chain recombines TRBV28 with TRBJ1-6; D unclear. The V end was cut by 3 bases, the J end by 8 bases, with 14 bases between. Per the germline V gene, CDR1 is MDHEN and CDR2 is SYDVKM. The CDR3 contains 15 residues. DNA of the CDR3: TGTGCCAGCAGTTTGCCCAAGACAAGCTATTCACCCCTCCACTTT. Translation: CASSLPKTSYSPLHF. Full variable domain (rest looked up from reference TRBV28 and TRBJ1-6): DVKVTQSSRYLVKRTGEKVFLECVQDMDHENMFWYRQDPGLGLRLIYFSYDVKMKEKGDIPEGYSVSREKKERFSLILESASTNQTSMYLCASSLPKTSYSPLHFGNGTRLTVT.

V is TRBV7-9 and J is TRBJ2-5; 7 nucleotides align to TRBD1. The germline V gene has CDR1 SEHNR and CDR2 FQNEAQ (reference sequence). The CDR3 extends over 13 amino acids. Losses at the gene ends were 4 bases for V and 7 bases for J; bases not matched to a gene: 6. The CDR3 here is CASSSRQGGTQYF. CDR3 bases: TGTGCCAGCAGCTCCCGACAGGGCGGGACCCAGTACTTC.

This sequence joins TRBV5-5 and TRBJ1-1; D is unclear. Germline loops: CDR1 SGHKS, CDR2 YYEKEE (reference sequence). The CDR3 sequence is 15 residues long. The ends were cut back, 0 bases at V and 1 base at J, with 10 bases in the middle. The CDR3 DNA follows: TGTGCCAGCAGCTTGGGTGTGGGGAGGAACACTGAAGCTTTCTTT. This codes for CASSLGVGRNTEAFF.

The chain uses TRBV27 and TRBJ2-2; no firm D call. Germline CDR1 reads MNHEY; CDR2 reads SMNVEV (reference sequence). The CDR3 consists of 13 residues. Trimming pared 2 bases from V and 4 bases from J, leaving 5 bases between. The CDR3 here is CASSLGRTGELFF. For the CDR3, the DNA is TGTGCCAGCAGTTTAGGGCGCACCGGGGAGCTGTTTTTT.

V is TRBV28 and J is TRBJ1-1; D is possibly TRBD1 (6 bases). V was clipped by 7 bases and J by 11 bases, with 17 bases between them. There are 12 residues in the CDR3. CDR1 MDHEN and CDR2 SYDVKM come from the germline V gene. In DNA form, the CDR3 reads TGTGCCAGCATTCAGGGGAGTAGTAGTGCTTTCTTT. Protein sequence: CASIQGSSSAFF.

This clone has only one observation. The chain is built from TRBV4-1 and TRBJ1-1; D is undetermined. Trimming pared 4 bases from V and 7 bases from J, leaving 16 bases between. Germline CDR1 MGHRA, CDR2 YSYEKL. The CDR3 consists of 14 residues. This CDR3 is CASSPLFRDFEAFF. The CDR3 nucleotides are TGCGCCAGCAGCCCGCTGTTCCGGGATTTTGAAGCTTTCTTT.

J is TRBJ2-5 and V is TRBV2; TRBD2 agrees at 8 bases. Germline V CDR1 and CDR2: SNHLY, FYNNEI. The CDR3 consists of 14 residues. V was pared by 8 bases and J by 4 bases, with 9 bases of the junction left unmatched. The CDR3 protein is CASGKSGRAETQYF. The CDR3 DNA reads as TGTGCCAGCGGGAAAAGCGGGAGAGCAGAGACCCAGTACTTC. Drawing the rest from reference TRBV2 and TRBJ2-5, the complete variable domain is EPEVTQTPSHQVTQMGQEVILRCVPISNHLYFYWYRQILGQKVEFLVSFYNNEISEKSEIFDDQFSVERPDGSNFTLKIRSTKLEDSAMYFCASGKSGRAETQYFGPGTRLLVL.

This rearrangement joins TRBV5-8 to TRBJ2-1, with 10 bases matching TRBD2. From germline, CDR1 is SGHTS and CDR2 YDEGEE. After removal of 0 bases from V and 1 base from J, the junction contained 4 bases not matched to a gene. This CDR3 is built from 17 residues. DNA for the CDR3: TGTGCCAGCAGCTTGGAGCTAGCGGGGGTTTCCTACAATGAGCAGTTCTTC. Its translation is CASSLELAGVSYNEQFF.

This chain connects TRBV7-9 to TRBJ1-1; D is ambiguous. The CDR3 runs to 12 residues. Germline assignment: CDR1 SEHNR and CDR2 FQNEAQ (reference sequence). V was pared by 5 bases and J by 8 bases, with 12 bases between. CDR3 residues: CASSPPAVEAFF. The CDR3 coding sequence is TGTGCCAGCAGCCCGCCGGCGGTAGAAGCTTTCTTT.

The chain joins TRBV20-1 to TRBJ2-2; 7 nucleotides agree with TRBD2. The CDR3 is made up of 15 amino acids. The junction had 7 bases not matched to a gene; V was cut back by 6 bases and J by 0 bases. Germline V gives CDR1 DFQATT, CDR2 SNEGSKA (reference sequence). The CDR3 protein is CSASTSGTNTGELFF. CDR3 nucleotide sequence: TGCAGTGCGAGTACAAGCGGGACGAACACCGGGGAGCTGTTTTTT.

The gene calls are TRBV2 and TRBJ2-5; 10 bases map to TRBD2. Germline loops: CDR1 SNHLY, CDR2 FYNNEI. The trim removed 10 bases at V and 7 bases at J, leaving 12 bases unmatched. This CDR3 comprises 14 residues. This CDR3 is CATQTSGTFGTQYF. In DNA, the CDR3 is TGTGCCACCCAAACTAGCGGGACGTTTGGGACCCAGTACTTC.

This chain connects TRBV9 to TRBJ1-1, with D perhaps TRBD1 (5 bases). Between the trimmed V and J ends, which lost 4 bases and 0 bases, there was a span of 10 bases. The CDR3 totals 14 residues. Germline loops: CDR1 SGDLS, CDR2 YYNGEE. The CDR3 loop reads CASSRGGLNTEAFF. DNA for the CDR3: TGTGCCAGCAGCAGGGGTGGGTTGAACACTGAAGCTTTCTTT.

The chain couples TRBV5-4 to TRBJ2-7; 11 bases are shared with TRBD1. In germline, CDR1 is SGHNT, CDR2 YYREEE (reference sequence). This CDR3 comprises 15 residues. V lost 7 bases to trimming and J lost 4 bases; unmatched junction nucleotides: 10. CDR3 bases: TGTGCCAGCGGAAATCGCGGACAGGGGGCTTACGAGCAGTACTTC. Translation gives CASGNRGQGAYEQYF.

On this clone itself: Different DNA sequences within this sample yield the same CDR3. V and J are TRBV3-1 (or the pseudogene TRBV3-2) and TRBJ1-2; TRBD1 matches 7 bases. Trimming removed 4 bases from V and 3 bases from J; junction bases left unmatched: 2. The CDR3 is 13 residues long. CDR1 and CDR2 (germline): LGHDT, YNNKEL (reference sequence). CDR3: CASSRQGDYGYTF. The CDR3 DNA reads TGTGCCAGCAGCCGCCAGGGGGACTATGGCTACACCTTC.

The chain uses TRBV6-5 and TRBJ2-7, with TRBD1 as a possible D gene (6 bases). Looked up from germline, CDR1 is MNHEY and CDR2 is SVGAGI. V lost 8 bases and J 3 bases, leaving 8 bases between the germline ends. This CDR3 region has 11 residues. CDR3 protein: CASGTLYEQYF. CDR3 nucleotides: TGTGCCAGCGGGACACTCTACGAGCAGTACTTC.

The V call is TRBV28, the J call TRBJ2-4; TRBD2 might be the D (5 bases). Germline assignment: CDR1 MDHEN and CDR2 SYDVKM. The V gene lost 5 bases and the J gene lost 2 bases, with 16 bases spanning the gap. The CDR3 sequence is 16 residues long. The CDR3 sequence: CASSGSRLASKNIQYF. The CDR3, as DNA: TGTGCCAGCAGTGGGTCTCGGCTAGCTTCCAAAAACATTCAGTACTTC.

The chain joins TRBV5-5 to TRBJ1-5; D is uncertain. This CDR3 has 16 amino acids. Between the trimmed V and J ends, which lost 0 bases and 2 bases, there was a span of 12 bases. The germline V gene encodes CDR1 SGHKS and CDR2 YYEKEE (reference sequence). CDR3 sequence (DNA): TGTGCCAGCAGCTTGGTGTCACCTACCCGCAATCAGCCCCAGCATTTT. Translation: CASSLVSPTRNQPQHF.

V and J are TRBV7-2 and TRBJ2-5; D is unresolved. This CDR3 has 14 amino acids. The germline V and J ends were trimmed by 1 base and 2 bases, with 8 bases remaining between them. Germline assignment: CDR1 SGHTA and CDR2 FQGNSA. The CDR3 nucleotides are TGTGCCAGCAGCTTAGGTAACAGTCAAGAGACCCAGTACTTC. Amino acid sequence: CASSLGNSQETQYF. The whole variable domain, filled in from reference TRBV7-2 and TRBJ2-5, reads GAGVSQSPSNKVTEKGKDVELRCDPISGHTALYWYRQSLGQGLEFLIYFQGNSAPDKSGLPSDRFSAERTGGSVSTLTIQRTQQEDSAVYLCASSLGNSQETQYFGPGTRLLVL.

This chain connects TRBV11-3 to TRBJ2-7; D perhaps matches TRBD2 (6 bases). This CDR3 is built from 15 residues. CDR1 and CDR2 from the germline V gene are SGHNT and YENEEA. V lost 1 base to trimming and J lost 5 bases, with 15 bases between them. The DNA for the CDR3 is TGTGCCAGCAGCTTAGGTAACCGGGGGAACCACGAGCAGTACTTC. The encoded protein is CASSLGNRGNHEQYF.

The chain joins TRBV7-2 to TRBJ2-1; 13 bases are shared with TRBD2. Germline V gene lookup returns CDR1 SGHTA and CDR2 FQGNSA. Trimming cost V 5 bases and J 12 bases; bases outside gene matches: 10. This CDR3 contains 15 residues. The CDR3 DNA follows: TGTGCCAGCAGCGTCACTAGCGGGAGGGCCATCTGGCAGTTCTTC. Amino acid sequence: CASSVTSGRAIWQFF.

The chain uses TRBV20-1 and TRBJ2-2; D call uncertain. V lost 2 bases, J lost 5 bases, and 3 bases lay in between. This CDR3 is built from 11 residues. CDR1 is DFQATT and CDR2 is SNEGSKA in the germline V gene (reference sequence). In DNA, the CDR3 is TGCAGTGCTAGACAAACCGGGGAGCTGTTTTTT. Residues: CSARQTGELFF.

DNA of the CDR3: TGTGCCAGTAGTATAGGAGATTTGAACACTGAAGCTTTCTTT. Its translation: CASSIGDLNTEAFF. The chain couples TRBV19 to TRBJ1-1; D uncertain. Per the germline V gene, CDR1 is LNHDA and CDR2 is SQIVND (reference sequence). CDR3 length equals 14 residues. With 1 base removed from V and 0 bases from J, the gap between germline ends came to 6 bases. Looking up the rest from reference TRBV19 and TRBJ1-1 gives the full variable domain: DGGITQSPKYLFRKEGQNVTLSCEQNLNHDAMYWYRQDPGQGLRLIYYSQIVNDFQKGDIAEGYSVSREKKESFPLTVTSAQKNPTAFYLCASSIGDLNTEAFFGQGTRLTVV.

The V call is TRBV7-8, the J call TRBJ2-7; 9 bases match TRBD1. Germline assignment: CDR1 SGHVS and CDR2 FQNEAQ. This CDR3 contains 15 residues. V lost 4 bases, J lost 3 bases, and 7 bases stayed unmatched. Here the CDR3 reads CASSSPGQGNYEQYF. The CDR3 DNA is TGTGCCAGCAGCTCCCCCGGACAGGGGAACTACGAGCAGTACTTC.

For this clone: At one boundary the junction diverges from the germline segment, which might be a read error. The chain is built from TRBV28 and TRBJ2-4; the match to TRBD2 covers 8 bases. CDR1 and CDR2 (germline): MDHEN, SYDVKM. The CDR3 extends over 13 amino acids. The CDR3 protein is CATTGGARNIQYF. DNA for the CDR3: TGTGCCACGACCGGGGGGGCCAGAAACATTCAGTACTTC.

The CDR3 spells CASSLEISGGRLDNEQFF. The DNA for the CDR3 is TGTGCCAGCAGCTTAGAAATATCGGGAGGGCGTTTGGACAATGAGCAGTTCTTC. The gene calls are TRBV7-8 and TRBJ2-1, with 8 bases lining up with TRBD2. The CDR3 has 18 amino acids. From germline, CDR1 is SGHVS and CDR2 FQNEAQ. V gave up 1 base and J gave up 5 bases; unmatched junction bases: 13.

This chain links TRBV4-1 with TRBJ2-2, with D possibly being TRBD1 (5 bases). The CDR3 sequence is 15 residues long. V gave up 1 base and J gave up 3 bases, with 9 bases separating them. Germline V CDR1 and CDR2: MGHRA, YSYEKL. The DNA for the CDR3 is TGCGCCAGCAGCCAAGCCGGCAGGGACACCGGGGAGCTGTTTTTT. The encoded protein is CASSQAGRDTGELFF.

The chain employs TRBV4-3 and TRBJ1-4; D remains ambiguous. CDR3 length: 17 amino acids. The germline V and J ends were trimmed by 1 base and 7 bases, with 19 bases remaining between them. CDR1 and CDR2 (germline): LGHNA, YSLEER. The CDR3 nucleotides are TGCGCCAGCAGCCAAGGTACTTTTGGTTCTACGAGTGAAAAACTGTTTTTT. Its translation is CASSQGTFGSTSEKLFF.